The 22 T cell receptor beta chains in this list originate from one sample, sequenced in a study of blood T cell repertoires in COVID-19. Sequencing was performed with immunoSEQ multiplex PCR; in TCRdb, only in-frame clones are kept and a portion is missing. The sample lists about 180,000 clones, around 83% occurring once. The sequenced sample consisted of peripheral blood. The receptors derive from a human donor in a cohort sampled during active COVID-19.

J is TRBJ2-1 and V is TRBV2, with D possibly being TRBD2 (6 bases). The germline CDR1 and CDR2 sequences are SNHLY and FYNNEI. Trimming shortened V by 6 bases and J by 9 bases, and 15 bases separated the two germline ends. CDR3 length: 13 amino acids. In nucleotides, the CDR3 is TGTGCCAGCAGAGAGACTAGTTTGAGTGAGCAGTTCTTC. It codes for CASRETSLSEQFF. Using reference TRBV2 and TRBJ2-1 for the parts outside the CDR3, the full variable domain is EPEVTQTPSHQVTQMGQEVILRCVPISNHLYFYWYRQILGQKVEFLVSFYNNEISEKSEIFDDQFSVERPDGSNFTLKIRSTKLEDSAMYFCASRETSLSEQFFGPGTRLTVL.

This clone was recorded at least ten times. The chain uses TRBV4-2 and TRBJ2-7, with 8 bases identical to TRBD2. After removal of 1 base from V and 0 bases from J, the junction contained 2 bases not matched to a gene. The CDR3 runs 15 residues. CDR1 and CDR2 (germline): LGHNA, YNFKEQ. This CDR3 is CASSQVREGSYEQYF. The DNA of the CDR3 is TGTGCCAGCAGCCAAGTACGGGAGGGCTCCTACGAGCAGTACTTC.

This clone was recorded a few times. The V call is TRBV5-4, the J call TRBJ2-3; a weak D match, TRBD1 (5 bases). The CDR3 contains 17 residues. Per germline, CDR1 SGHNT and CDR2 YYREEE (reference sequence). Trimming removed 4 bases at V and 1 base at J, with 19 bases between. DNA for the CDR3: TGTGCCAGCAGCCCGAAGACAGAAGACGTTCGCACAGATACGCAGTATTTT. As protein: CASSPKTEDVRTDTQYF.

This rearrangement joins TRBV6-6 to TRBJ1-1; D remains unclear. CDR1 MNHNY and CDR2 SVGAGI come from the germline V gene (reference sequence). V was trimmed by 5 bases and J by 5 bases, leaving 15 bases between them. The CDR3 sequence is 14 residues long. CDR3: CASSKTDGLTEAFF. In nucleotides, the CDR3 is TGTGCCAGCAGTAAAACCGACGGACTGACTGAAGCTTTCTTT.

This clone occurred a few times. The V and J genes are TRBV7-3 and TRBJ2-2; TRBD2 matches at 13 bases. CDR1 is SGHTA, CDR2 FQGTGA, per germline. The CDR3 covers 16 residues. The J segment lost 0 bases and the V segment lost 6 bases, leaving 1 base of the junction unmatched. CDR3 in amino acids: CASRGTSGANTGELFF. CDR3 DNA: TGTGCCAGCAGGGGGACTAGCGGGGCGAACACCGGGGAGCTGTTTTTT.

The CDR3 nucleotides read TGTGCCAGCAGTGACCACGCACAGTTCCCCGGCTACGAGCAGTACTTC. Translating it yields CASSDHAQFPGYEQYF. J is TRBJ2-7 and V is TRBV6-1; no definite D call. CDR3 length: 16 amino acids. Trimming took 3 bases from V and 3 from J, leaving 18 bases between them. Germline V gene sequence: CDR1 MNHNS, CDR2 SASEGT.

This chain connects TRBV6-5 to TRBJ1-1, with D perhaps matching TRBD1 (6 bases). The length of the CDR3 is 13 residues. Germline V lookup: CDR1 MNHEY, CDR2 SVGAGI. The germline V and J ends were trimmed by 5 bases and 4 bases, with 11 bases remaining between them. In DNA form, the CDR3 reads TGTGCCAGCAGTAGGACAGTAGCCACTGAAGCTTTCTTT. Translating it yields CASSRTVATEAFF.

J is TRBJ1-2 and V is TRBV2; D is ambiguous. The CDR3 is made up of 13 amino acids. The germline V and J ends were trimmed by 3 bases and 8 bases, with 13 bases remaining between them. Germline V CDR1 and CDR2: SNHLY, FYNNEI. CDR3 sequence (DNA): TGTGCCAGCAGTGAGAGGCTACCTGGGGGCTACACCTTC. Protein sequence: CASSERLPGGYTF.

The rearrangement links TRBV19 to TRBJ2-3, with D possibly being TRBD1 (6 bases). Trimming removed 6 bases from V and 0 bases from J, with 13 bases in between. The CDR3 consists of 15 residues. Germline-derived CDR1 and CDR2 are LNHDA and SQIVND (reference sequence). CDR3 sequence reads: CASSPVGASTDTQYF. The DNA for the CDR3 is TGTGCCAGTAGCCCCGTGGGGGCGAGCACAGATACGCAGTATTTT.

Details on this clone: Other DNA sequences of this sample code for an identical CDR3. CDR3 bases: TGTGCCAGCAGCCAAGATGGACAGCCGAATCAGCCCCAGCATTTT. Translated, it gives CASSQDGQPNQPQHF. The rearrangement links TRBV4-2 to TRBJ1-5; D is perhaps TRBD1 (6 bases). From germline, CDR1 is LGHNA and CDR2 YNFKEQ. V lost 0 bases and J lost 4, with 10 bases in between. The CDR3 extends over 15 amino acids.

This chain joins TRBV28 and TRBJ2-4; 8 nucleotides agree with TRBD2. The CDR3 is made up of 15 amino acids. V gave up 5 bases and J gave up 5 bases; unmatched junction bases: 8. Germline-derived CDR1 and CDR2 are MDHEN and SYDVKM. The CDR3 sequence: CASSPPRGGENIQYF. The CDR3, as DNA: TGTGCCAGCAGTCCCCCCCGGGGGGGAGAAAACATTCAGTACTTC.

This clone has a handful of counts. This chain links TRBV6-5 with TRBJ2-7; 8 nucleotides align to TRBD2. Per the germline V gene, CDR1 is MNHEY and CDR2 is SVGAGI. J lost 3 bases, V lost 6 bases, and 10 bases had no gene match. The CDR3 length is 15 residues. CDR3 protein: CASRAWGAGDYEQYF. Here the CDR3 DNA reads TGTGCCAGCAGGGCCTGGGGAGCGGGGGACTACGAGCAGTACTTC.

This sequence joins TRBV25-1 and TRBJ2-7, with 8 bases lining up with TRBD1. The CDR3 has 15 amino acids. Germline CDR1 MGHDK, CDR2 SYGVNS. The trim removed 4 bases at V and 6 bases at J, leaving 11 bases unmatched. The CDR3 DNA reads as TGTGCCAGCAGTGCACCGGGCAGGGGGCTATCCGAGCAGTACTTC. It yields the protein CASSAPGRGLSEQYF.

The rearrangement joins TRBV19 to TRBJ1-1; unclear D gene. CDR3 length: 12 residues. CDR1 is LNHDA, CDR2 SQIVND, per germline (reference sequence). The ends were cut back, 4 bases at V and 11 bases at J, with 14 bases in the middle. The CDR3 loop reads CASSTGALNAFF. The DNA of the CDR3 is TGTGCCAGTAGTACGGGAGCCCTGAATGCTTTCTTT.

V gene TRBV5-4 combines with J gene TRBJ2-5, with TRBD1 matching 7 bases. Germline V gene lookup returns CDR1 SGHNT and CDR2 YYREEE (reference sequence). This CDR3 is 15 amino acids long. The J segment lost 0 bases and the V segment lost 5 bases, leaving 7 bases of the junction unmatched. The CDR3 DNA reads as TGTGCCAGCAGACCGTCGACAGGGTACCAAGAGACCCAGTACTTC. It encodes CASRPSTGYQETQYF. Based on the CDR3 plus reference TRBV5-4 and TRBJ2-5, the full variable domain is ETGVTQSPTHLIKTRGQQVTLRCSSQSGHNTVSWYQQALGQGPQFIFQYYREEENGRGNFPPRFSGLQFPNYSSELNVNALELDDSALYLCASRPSTGYQETQYFGPGTRLLVL.

The CDR3 bases are TGTGCCACCAGTGATACCCAGGGGGTTGTTGGCTACACCTTC. Protein product: CATSDTQGVVGYTF. V usage is TRBV24-1 and J usage is TRBJ1-2, with TRBD1 matching 7 bases. The junction had 7 bases not matched to a gene; V was cut back by 3 bases and J by 7 bases. The V gene's germline CDR1 is KGHDR and CDR2 SFDVKD. The CDR3 sequence is 14 residues long.

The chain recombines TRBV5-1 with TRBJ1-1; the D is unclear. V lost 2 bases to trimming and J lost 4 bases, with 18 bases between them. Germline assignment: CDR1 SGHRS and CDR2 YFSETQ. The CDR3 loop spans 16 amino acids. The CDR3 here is CASSFSTRGASTEAFF. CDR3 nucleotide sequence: TGCGCCAGCAGCTTCTCAACACGGGGAGCGTCCACTGAAGCTTTCTTT.

CDR3: CASSFQASYEQYF. The CDR3 coding sequence is TGTGCCAGCAGCTTCCAGGCCTCCTACGAGCAGTACTTC. This chain joins TRBV11-1 and TRBJ2-7, with no clear D. The CDR3 covers 13 residues. Germline lookup yields CDR1 SGHAT and CDR2 FQDESV (reference sequence). V was pared by 3 bases and J by 0 bases, with 6 bases between.

CDR3 in amino acids: CASSLSLRQPQHF. The CDR3, as DNA: TGTGCCAGCAGTTTATCTCTCCGTCAGCCCCAGCATTTT. The chain links TRBV28 to TRBJ1-5; the D is unclear. The V gene lost 1 base and the J gene lost 6 bases, with 7 bases spanning the gap. This CDR3 has 13 amino acids. The germline CDR1 and CDR2 sequences are MDHEN and SYDVKM. The whole variable domain, remainder taken from reference TRBV28 and TRBJ1-5, is DVKVTQSSRYLVKRTGEKVFLECVQDMDHENMFWYRQDPGLGLRLIYFSYDVKMKEKGDIPEGYSVSREKKERFSLILESASTNQTSMYLCASSLSLRQPQHFGDGTRLSIL.

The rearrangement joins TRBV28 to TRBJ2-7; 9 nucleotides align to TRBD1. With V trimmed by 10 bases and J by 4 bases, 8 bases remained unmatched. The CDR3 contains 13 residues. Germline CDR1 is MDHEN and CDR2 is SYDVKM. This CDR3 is CATRGQGWYEQYF. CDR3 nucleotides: TGTGCCACCCGCGGACAGGGGTGGTACGAGCAGTACTTC. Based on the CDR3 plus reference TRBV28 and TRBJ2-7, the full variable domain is DVKVTQSSRYLVKRTGEKVFLECVQDMDHENMFWYRQDPGLGLRLIYFSYDVKMKEKGDIPEGYSVSREKKERFSLILESASTNQTSMYLCATRGQGWYEQYFGPGTRLTVT.

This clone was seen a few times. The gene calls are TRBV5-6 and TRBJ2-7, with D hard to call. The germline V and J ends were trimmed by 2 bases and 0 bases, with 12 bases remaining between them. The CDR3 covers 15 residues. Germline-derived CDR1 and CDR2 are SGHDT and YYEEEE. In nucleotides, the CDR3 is TGTGCCAGCAGCTTTGGGCCGAAAAGCTCCTACGAGCAGTACTTC. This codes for CASSFGPKSSYEQYF.

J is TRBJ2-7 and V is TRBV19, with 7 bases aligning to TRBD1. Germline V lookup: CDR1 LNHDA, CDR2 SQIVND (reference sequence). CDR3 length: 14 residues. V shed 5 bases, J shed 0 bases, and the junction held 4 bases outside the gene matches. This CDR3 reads CASSSWDSSYEQYF. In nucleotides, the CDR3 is TGTGCCAGTAGTTCCTGGGACAGCTCCTACGAGCAGTACTTC.